These T cell receptor beta chains were read from a single sample in a study of tumor-infiltrating lymphocytes in localized non-small cell lung cancer. Data came from immunoSEQ multiplex PCR; TCRdb stores just in-frame clones and leaves some out. The sample holds about 9,900 clones, 60% to 80% seen once. The sample was lung tumor tissue. The receptor source for this set is a human donor with non-small cell lung cancer. Each CDR3 is given with its conserved first and last residue. D genes are given only for firm matches. A row's size may be missing; if present it is once, few, many or a size class.

cdr3_length j_call v_call d_call clone_size cdr3_aa cdr3_nt
14 TRBJ1-3 TRBV7-2 TRBD1 NA CASSRQGFGNTIYF TGTGCCAGCAGCCGACAGGGGTTTGGAAACACCATATATTTT
16 TRBJ1-2 TRBV6-5 TRBD1 NA CASSYQRDRANYGYTF TGTGCCAGCAGTTACCAACGGGACAGAGCTAACTATGGCTACACCTTC
14 TRBJ2-7 TRBV29-1 TRBD1 NA CSPKGQGYSYEQYF TGCAGCCCAAAGGGACAGGGATACTCCTACGAGCAGTACTTC
14 TRBJ1-3 TRBV9 NA NA CASSPREAGNTIYF TGTGCCAGCAGCCCCAGGGAGGCCGGAAACACCATATATTTT
14 TRBJ2-1 TRBV10-3 TRBD1 NA CAITPGQGANEQFF TGTGCCATCACGCCGGGACAGGGGGCTAATGAGCAGTTCTTC
13 TRBJ1-1 TRBV15 NA NA CATSDAENTEAFF TGTGCCACCAGCGATGCGGAGAACACTGAAGCTTTCTTT
15 TRBJ2-3 TRBV6-5 TRBD2 NA CASSSSGGFTDTQYF TGTGCCAGCAGTTCTAGCGGGGGGTTTACAGATACGCAGTATTTT
13 TRBJ1-1 TRBV2 NA NA CASRERVNTEAFF TGTGCCAGCAGAGAGAGGGTGAACACTGAAGCTTTCTTT
14 TRBJ2-7 TRBV2 NA NA CASQSGYTQGEQYF TGTGCCAGCCAGTCGGGTTATACACAAGGCGAGCAGTACTTC
18 TRBJ2-1 TRBV9 NA NA CASSVATGWVDAYNEQFF TGTGCCAGCAGCGTAGCTACGGGGTGGGTAGACGCCTACAATGAGCAGTTCTTC
15 TRBJ2-1 TRBV30 TRBD2 NA CAWRQRGGRYNEQFF TGTGCCTGGAGGCAGCGGGGGGGCCGATACAATGAGCAGTTCTTC
12 TRBJ2-7 TRBV2 NA NA CASSELAYEQYF TGTGCCAGCAGTGAACTAGCCTACGAGCAGTACTTC
13 TRBJ2-3 TRBV29-1 NA few CSVLRGAVDTQYF TGCAGCGTTCTAAGGGGGGCAGTAGATACGCAGTATTTT
15 TRBJ2-5 TRBV5-6 TRBD1 NA CASSDGTGVFTAQYF TGTGCCAGCAGCGATGGGACAGGGGTCTTTACGGCCCAGTACTTC
16 TRBJ2-2 TRBV27 NA medium-sized CASGIPGTRTPGELFF TGTGCCAGCGGAATTCCCGGGACCCGAACACCCGGGGAGCTGTTTTTT
13 TRBJ1-2 TRBV30 NA NA CAWSVWAIYGYTF TGTGCCTGGAGTGTCTGGGCAATCTATGGCTACACCTTC
15 TRBJ1-3 TRBV7-9 TRBD1 NA CASSLQGAPGNTIYF TGTGCCAGCAGCCTACAGGGGGCCCCTGGAAACACCATATATTTT
13 TRBJ2-1 TRBV5-6 NA few CASSLEAGFEQFF TGTGCCAGCAGCTTGGAGGCGGGGTTTGAGCAGTTCTTC
15 TRBJ1-2 TRBV5-1 TRBD1 NA CASSRDRGSNYGYTF TGCGCCAGCAGCCGGGACAGGGGATCAAACTATGGCTACACCTTC
18 TRBJ1-2 TRBV29-1 NA NA CSVVIKTRGSGSNYGYTF TGCAGCGTTGTTATTAAGACGAGGGGTAGTGGCTCTAACTATGGCTACACCTTC
17 TRBJ1-6 TRBV27 TRBD1 once CASSPFVGQGVNSPLHF TGTGCCAGCAGTCCGTTCGTTGGACAGGGGGTTAATTCACCCCTCCACTTT
15 TRBJ2-2 TRBV6-5 TRBD2 NA CASIPLAGGGGELFF TGTGCCAGCATCCCACTAGCGGGGGGTGGCGGGGAGCTGTTTTTT
18 TRBJ2-5 TRBV4-1 NA medium-sized CASSQTTTGTPAQETQYF TGCGCCAGCAGCCAAACGACGACCGGGACACCGGCCCAAGAGACCCAGTACTTC
13 TRBJ1-5 TRBV2 NA NA CASRTHKEQPQHF TGTGCCAGCAGAACCCACAAGGAGCAGCCCCAGCATTTT
15 TRBJ1-5 TRBV2 TRBD1 few CASSEQGRGYQPQHF TGTGCCAGCAGTGAACAGGGCAGGGGGTATCAGCCCCAGCATTTT
14 TRBJ1-4 TRBV28 NA NA CASSLRGSREKLFF TGTGCCAGCAGTTTAAGGGGGTCTAGGGAAAAACTGTTTTTT
19 TRBJ2-3 TRBV7-9 TRBD2 NA CASTPGTSGGARSTDTQYF TGTGCCAGCACCCCCGGGACTAGCGGGGGGGCAAGGTCCACAGATACGCAGTATTTT
15 TRBJ1-4 TRBV5-4 NA NA CASSLNRAVNEKLFF TGTGCCAGCAGCTTGAACCGGGCCGTTAATGAAAAACTGTTTTTT
14 TRBJ2-1 TRBV5-4 NA NA CASSFSGAHFEQFF TGTGCCAGCAGCTTTTCTGGGGCACACTTTGAGCAGTTCTTC
13 TRBJ1-2 TRBV6-1 NA NA CASSKTGPYGYTF TGTGCCAGCAGTAAGACGGGACCCTATGGCTACACCTTC
17 TRBJ2-5 TRBV9 TRBD2 NA CASSVAPSGGGQETQYF TGTGCCAGCAGCGTAGCACCTAGCGGGGGGGGACAAGAGACCCAGTACTTC
15 TRBJ2-1 TRBV5-6 NA NA CASSSDRWDYNEQFF TGTGCCAGCAGCTCAGACAGGTGGGACTACAATGAGCAGTTCTTC
15 TRBJ2-7 TRBV4-1 TRBD2 once CASSRLAGGRYEQYF TGCGCCAGCAGCCGATTAGCGGGGGGGCGGTACGAGCAGTACTTC
16 TRBJ2-6 TRBV6-5 NA NA CASSYGVHSGANVLTF TGTGCCAGCAGTTACGGGGTACATTCTGGGGCCAACGTCCTGACTTTC
14 TRBJ1-2 TRBV4-2 TRBD1 medium-sized CASSPGQGADGYTF TGTGCCAGCAGCCCAGGACAGGGGGCAGATGGCTACACCTTC
16 TRBJ1-3 TRBV7-9 NA once CASSLMTSNSGNTIYF TGTGCCAGCAGCTTAATGACTTCTAACTCTGGAAACACCATATATTTT
11 TRBJ2-3 TRBV5-8 NA NA CASSLRDTQYF TGTGCCAGCAGCTTGCGGGATACGCAGTATTTT
11 TRBJ1-2 TRBV2 NA NA CASSEVRGYTF TGTGCCAGCAGTGAAGTAAGGGGCTACACCTTC
11 TRBJ1-4 TRBV6-5 NA NA CASRGNEKLFF TGTGCCAGCAGAGGTAATGAAAAACTGTTTTTT
13 TRBJ1-1 TRBV5-1 NA NA CASSLVGQNEAFF TGCGCCAGCAGCTTGGTCGGACAGAATGAAGCTTTCTTT
14 TRBJ2-7 TRBV6-5 TRBD1 NA CASRPRGQSYEQYF TGTGCCAGCAGACCCAGGGGACAGAGCTACGAGCAGTACTTC
11 TRBJ2-4 TRBV20-1 TRBD1 NA CSADRGYIQYF TGCAGTGCCGACAGGGGATACATTCAGTACTTC
13 TRBJ1-1 TRBV6-5 NA NA CASSLRPYTEAFF TGTGCCAGCAGTTTGCGACCCTACACTGAAGCTTTCTTT
16 TRBJ2-1 TRBV28 NA NA CASSLIGPLPYNEQFF TGTGCCAGCAGTTTAATCGGGCCCCTTCCCTACAATGAGCAGTTCTTC
14 TRBJ1-2 TRBV4-1 TRBD1 NA CASSQQGEYSGYTF TGCGCCAGCAGCCAACAGGGGGAGTATAGCGGCTACACCTTC
14 TRBJ1-2 TRBV27 TRBD1 NA CASSHRDRELGYTF TGTGCCAGCAGTCACCGGGACAGGGAGTTAGGCTACACCTTC
15 TRBJ2-3 TRBV5-1 TRBD2 NA CASSQGLAGGDTQYF TGCGCCAGCAGCCAGGGACTAGCGGGGGGAGATACGCAGTATTTT
14 TRBJ1-1 TRBV19 NA few CASRGLLGQTEAFF TGTGCCAGTAGGGGTCTATTAGGACAGACTGAAGCTTTCTTT
16 TRBJ1-2 TRBV6-6 TRBD1 NA CASSSPVTGPSDGYTF TGTGCCAGCAGCTCACCGGTGACAGGGCCTAGTGATGGCTACACCTTC
16 TRBJ2-3 TRBV9 NA NA CASSAPGSLVTDTQYF TGTGCCAGCAGCGCCCCGGGGTCCTTAGTTACAGATACGCAGTATTTT
14 TRBJ2-7 TRBV30 NA NA CAWRALDESYEQYF TGTGCCTGGAGGGCTTTAGACGAATCCTACGAGCAGTACTTC